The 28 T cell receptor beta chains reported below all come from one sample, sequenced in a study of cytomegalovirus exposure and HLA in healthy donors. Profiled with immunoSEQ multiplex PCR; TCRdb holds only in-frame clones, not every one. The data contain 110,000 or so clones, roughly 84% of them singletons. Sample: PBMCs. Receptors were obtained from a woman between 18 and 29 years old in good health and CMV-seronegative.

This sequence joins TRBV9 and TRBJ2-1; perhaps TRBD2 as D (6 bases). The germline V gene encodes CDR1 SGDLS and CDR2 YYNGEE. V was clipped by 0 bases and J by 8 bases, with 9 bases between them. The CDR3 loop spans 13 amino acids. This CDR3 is CASSVVPGDEQFF. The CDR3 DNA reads TGTGCCAGCAGCGTAGTGCCGGGGGATGAGCAGTTCTTC.

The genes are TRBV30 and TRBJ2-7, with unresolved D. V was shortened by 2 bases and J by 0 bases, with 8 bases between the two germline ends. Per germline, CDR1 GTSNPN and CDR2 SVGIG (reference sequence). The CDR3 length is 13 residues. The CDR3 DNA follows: TGTGCCTGGAGTCCCCCGAGCTCCTACGAGCAGTACTTC. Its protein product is CAWSPPSSYEQYF.

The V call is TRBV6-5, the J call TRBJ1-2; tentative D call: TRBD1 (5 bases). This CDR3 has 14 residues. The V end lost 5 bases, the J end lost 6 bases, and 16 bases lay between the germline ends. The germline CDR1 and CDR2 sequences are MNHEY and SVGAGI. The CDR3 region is CASSLQGSINGYTF. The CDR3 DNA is TGTGCCAGCAGTCTCCAGGGCAGCATAAATGGCTACACCTTC.

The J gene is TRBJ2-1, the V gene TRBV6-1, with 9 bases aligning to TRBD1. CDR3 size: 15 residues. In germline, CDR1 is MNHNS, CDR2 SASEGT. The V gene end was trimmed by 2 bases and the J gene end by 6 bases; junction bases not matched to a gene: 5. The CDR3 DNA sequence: TGTGCCAGCAGTGAATGGGGACAGGGCCTCAATGAGCAGTTCTTC. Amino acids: CASSEWGQGLNEQFF.

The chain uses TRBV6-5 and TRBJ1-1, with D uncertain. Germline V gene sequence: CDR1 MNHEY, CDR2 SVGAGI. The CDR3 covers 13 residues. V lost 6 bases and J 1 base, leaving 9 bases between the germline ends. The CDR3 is CASREDENTEAFF. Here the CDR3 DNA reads TGTGCCAGCAGGGAGGATGAGAACACTGAAGCTTTCTTT.

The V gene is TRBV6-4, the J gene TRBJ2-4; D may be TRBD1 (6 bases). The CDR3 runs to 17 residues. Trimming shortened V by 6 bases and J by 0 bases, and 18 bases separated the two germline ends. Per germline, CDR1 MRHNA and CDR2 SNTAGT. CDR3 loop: CASRAFGQPLAKNIQYF. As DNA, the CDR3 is TGTGCCAGCAGGGCTTTTGGACAGCCACTAGCCAAAAACATTCAGTACTTC.

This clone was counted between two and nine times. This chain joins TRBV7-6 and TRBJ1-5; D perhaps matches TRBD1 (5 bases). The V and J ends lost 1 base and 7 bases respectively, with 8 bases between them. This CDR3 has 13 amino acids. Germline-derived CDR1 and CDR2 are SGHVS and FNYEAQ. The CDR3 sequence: CASSLDAGQPQHF. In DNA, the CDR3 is TGTGCCAGCAGCTTAGACGCAGGGCAGCCCCAGCATTTT.

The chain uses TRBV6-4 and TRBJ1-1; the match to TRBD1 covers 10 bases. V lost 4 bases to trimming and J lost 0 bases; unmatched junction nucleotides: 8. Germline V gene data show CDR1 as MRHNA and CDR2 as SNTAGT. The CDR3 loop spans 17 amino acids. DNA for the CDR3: TGTGCCAGCAGTGGATTCGACAGGGGGCAAATGAACACTGAAGCTTTCTTT. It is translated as CASSGFDRGQMNTEAFF.

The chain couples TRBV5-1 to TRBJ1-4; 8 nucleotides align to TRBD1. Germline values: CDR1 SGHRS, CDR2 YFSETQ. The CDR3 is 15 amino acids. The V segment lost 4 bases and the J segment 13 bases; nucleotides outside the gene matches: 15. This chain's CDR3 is CASSLLGGQGQRLFF. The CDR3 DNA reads TGCGCCAGCAGCCTCCTCGGCGGACAGGGCCAAAGACTGTTTTTT. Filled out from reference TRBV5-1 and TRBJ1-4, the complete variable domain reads KAGVTQTPRYLIKTRGQQVTLSCSPISGHRSVSWYQQTPGQGLQFLFEYFSETQRNKGNFPGRFSGRQFSNSRSEMNVSTLELGDSALYLCASSLLGGQGQRLFFGSGTQLSVL.

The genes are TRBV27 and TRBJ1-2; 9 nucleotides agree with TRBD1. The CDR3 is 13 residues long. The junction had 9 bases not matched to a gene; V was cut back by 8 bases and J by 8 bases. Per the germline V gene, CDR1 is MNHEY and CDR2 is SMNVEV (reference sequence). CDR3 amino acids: CASHSTGGRGYTF. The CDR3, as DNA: TGTGCCAGCCACTCCACAGGGGGCCGGGGCTACACCTTC.

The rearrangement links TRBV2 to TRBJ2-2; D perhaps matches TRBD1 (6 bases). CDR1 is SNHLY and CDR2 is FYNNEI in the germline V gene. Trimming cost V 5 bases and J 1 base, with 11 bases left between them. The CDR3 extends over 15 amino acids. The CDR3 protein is CASSRDTLNTGELFF. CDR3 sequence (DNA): TGTGCCAGCAGTCGGGACACACTGAACACCGGGGAGCTGTTTTTT.

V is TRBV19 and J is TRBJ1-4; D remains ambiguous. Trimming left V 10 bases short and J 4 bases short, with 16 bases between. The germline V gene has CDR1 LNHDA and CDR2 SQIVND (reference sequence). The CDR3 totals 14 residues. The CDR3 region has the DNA TGTGCCACCCAGTTCGGAGGCTTTAATGAAAAACTGTTTTTT. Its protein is CATQFGGFNEKLFF.

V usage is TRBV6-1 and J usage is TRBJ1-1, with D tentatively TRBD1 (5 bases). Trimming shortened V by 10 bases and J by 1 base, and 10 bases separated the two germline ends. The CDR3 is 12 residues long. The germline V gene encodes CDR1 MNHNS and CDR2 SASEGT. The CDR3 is CATGHTNTEAFF. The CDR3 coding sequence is TGTGCCACCGGACATACGAACACTGAAGCTTTCTTT.

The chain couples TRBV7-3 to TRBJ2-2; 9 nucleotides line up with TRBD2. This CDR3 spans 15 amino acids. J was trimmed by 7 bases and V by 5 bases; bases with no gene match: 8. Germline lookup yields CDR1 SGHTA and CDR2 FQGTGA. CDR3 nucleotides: TGTGCCAGCAGCGTGGGGCGGGGGGGCCACGGGGAGCTGTTTTTT. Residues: CASSVGRGGHGELFF.

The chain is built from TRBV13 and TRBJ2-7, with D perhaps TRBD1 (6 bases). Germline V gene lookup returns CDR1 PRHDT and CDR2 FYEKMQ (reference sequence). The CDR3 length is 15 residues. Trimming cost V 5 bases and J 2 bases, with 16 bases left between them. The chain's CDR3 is CASSDKDSFTYEQYF. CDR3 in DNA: TGTGCCAGCAGCGACAAGGACAGTTTTACCTACGAGCAGTACTTC.

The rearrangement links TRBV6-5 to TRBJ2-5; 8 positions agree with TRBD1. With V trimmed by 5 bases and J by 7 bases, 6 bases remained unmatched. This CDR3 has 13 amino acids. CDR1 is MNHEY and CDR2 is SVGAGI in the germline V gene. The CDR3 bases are TGTGCCAGCAGTCAACAGGGGGACTGGACCCAGTACTTC. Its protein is CASSQQGDWTQYF.

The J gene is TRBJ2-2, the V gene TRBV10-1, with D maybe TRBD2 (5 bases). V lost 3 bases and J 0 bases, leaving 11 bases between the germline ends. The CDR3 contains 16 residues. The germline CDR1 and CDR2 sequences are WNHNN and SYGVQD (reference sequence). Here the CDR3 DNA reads TGCGCCAGCAGTGACTCGGGGAACACGAACACCGGGGAGCTGTTTTTT. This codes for CASSDSGNTNTGELFF.

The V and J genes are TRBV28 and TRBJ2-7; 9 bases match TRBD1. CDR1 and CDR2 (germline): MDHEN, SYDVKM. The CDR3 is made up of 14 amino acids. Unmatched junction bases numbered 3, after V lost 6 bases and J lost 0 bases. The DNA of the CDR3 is TGTGCCAGCAGCCTGACAGGGGGCTCCTACGAGCAGTACTTC. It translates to CASSLTGGSYEQYF. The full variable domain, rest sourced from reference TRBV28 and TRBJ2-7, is DVKVTQSSRYLVKRTGEKVFLECVQDMDHENMFWYRQDPGLGLRLIYFSYDVKMKEKGDIPEGYSVSREKKERFSLILESASTNQTSMYLCASSLTGGSYEQYFGPGTRLTVT.

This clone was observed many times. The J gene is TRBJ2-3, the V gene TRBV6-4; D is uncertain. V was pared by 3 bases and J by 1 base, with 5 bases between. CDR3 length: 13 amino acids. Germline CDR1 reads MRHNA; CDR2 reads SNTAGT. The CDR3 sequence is CASSESGTDTQYF. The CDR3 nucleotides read TGTGCCAGCAGTGAGTCGGGCACAGATACGCAGTATTTT.

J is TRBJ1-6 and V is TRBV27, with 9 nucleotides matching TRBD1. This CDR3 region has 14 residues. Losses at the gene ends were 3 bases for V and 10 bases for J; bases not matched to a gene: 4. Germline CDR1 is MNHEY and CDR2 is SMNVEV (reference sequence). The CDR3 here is CASSFDRGVSPLHF. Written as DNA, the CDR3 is TGTGCCAGCAGTTTTGACAGGGGGGTGTCACCCCTCCACTTT.

The DNA of the CDR3 is TGTGCCTGGACCCGACTCTTGAACACCTACGAGCAGTACTTC. Its protein is CAWTRLLNTYEQYF. J is TRBJ2-7 and V is TRBV30; D is unresolved. The CDR3 has 14 residues. CDR1 and CDR2 from the germline V gene are GTSNPN and SVGIG (reference sequence). With 4 bases removed from V and 2 bases from J, the gap between germline ends came to 15 bases.

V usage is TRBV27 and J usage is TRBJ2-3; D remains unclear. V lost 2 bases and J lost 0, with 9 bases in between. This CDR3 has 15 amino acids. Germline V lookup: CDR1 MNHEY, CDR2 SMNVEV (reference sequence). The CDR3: CASSLRFGSTDTQYF. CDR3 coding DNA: TGTGCCAGCAGTTTACGTTTCGGGAGCACAGATACGCAGTATTTT.

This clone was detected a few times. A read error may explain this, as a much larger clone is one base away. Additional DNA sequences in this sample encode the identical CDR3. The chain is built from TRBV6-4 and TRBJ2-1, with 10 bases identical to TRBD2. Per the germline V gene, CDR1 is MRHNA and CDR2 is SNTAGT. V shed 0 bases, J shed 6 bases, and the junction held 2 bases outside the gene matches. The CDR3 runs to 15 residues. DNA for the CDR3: TGTGCCAGCAGTGACTCGAGCGGGGGGGCCAATGAGCAGTTCTTC. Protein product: CASSDSSGGANEQFF.

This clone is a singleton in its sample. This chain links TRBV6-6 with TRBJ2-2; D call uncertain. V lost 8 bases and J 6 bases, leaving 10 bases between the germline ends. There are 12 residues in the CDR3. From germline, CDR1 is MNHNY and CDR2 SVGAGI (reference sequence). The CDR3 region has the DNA TGTGCCAGCTACAGCTCTGCCGGGGAGCTGTTTTTT. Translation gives CASYSSAGELFF.

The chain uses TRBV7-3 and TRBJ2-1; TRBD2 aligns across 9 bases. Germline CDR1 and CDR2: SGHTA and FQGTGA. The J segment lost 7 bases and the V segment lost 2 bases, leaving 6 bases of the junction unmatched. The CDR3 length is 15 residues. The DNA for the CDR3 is TGTGCCAGCAGCTTATGGACTAGCGTGGGGAATGAGCAGTTCTTC. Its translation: CASSLWTSVGNEQFF.

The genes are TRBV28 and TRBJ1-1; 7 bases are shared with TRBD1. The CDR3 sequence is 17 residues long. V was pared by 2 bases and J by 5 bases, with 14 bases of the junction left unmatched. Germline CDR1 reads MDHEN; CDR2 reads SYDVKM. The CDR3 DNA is TGTGCCAGCAGTTTAGACGGGACAGTCACGAGAAGGACTGAAGCTTTCTTT. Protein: CASSLDGTVTRRTEAFF.

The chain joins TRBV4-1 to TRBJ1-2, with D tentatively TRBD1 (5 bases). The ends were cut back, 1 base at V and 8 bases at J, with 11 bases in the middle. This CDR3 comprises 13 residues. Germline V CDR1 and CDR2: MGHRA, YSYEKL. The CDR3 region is CASSQGGGRGYTF. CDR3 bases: TGCGCCAGCAGCCAAGGTGGGGGGAGGGGCTACACCTTC.

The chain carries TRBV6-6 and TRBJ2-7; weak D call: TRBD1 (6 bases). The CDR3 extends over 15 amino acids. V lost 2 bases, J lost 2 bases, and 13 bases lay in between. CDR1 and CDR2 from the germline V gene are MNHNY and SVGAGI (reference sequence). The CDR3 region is CASSYTGPIPYEQYF. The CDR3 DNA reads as TGTGCCAGCAGTTACACAGGGCCCATTCCCTACGAGCAGTACTTC.